The 7 T cell receptor beta chains listed next were all sequenced from one sample in a study of T cells in Graves' hyperthyroidism and ophthalmopathy. Researchers took RNA transcripts and amplified the TCR beta CDR3 regions from them. HTBI primers drove first-round RT-PCR of the TCR CDR3. One entry per CDR3 protein results from TCRdb running MiXCR on the multiplex PCR reads. The data show around 260,000 distinct CDR3 sequences, less than 30% seen once. Sequenced: blood. The receptors derive from a man aged 40-49 years with Graves' hyperthyroidism that later progressed to Graves' ophthalmopathy.

V and J are TRBV28 and TRBJ2-7; D is uncertain. V lost 8 bases to trimming and J lost 4 bases, with 12 bases between them. The CDR3 has 12 residues. Per germline, CDR1 MDHEN and CDR2 SYDVKM. The CDR3 DNA follows: TGTGCCAGCGCTGAAGATCGTTACGAGCAGTACTTC. Translating it yields CASAEDRYEQYF.

This chain uses TRBV20-1 with TRBJ2-7; D call uncertain. Trimming pared 5 bases from V and 1 base from J, leaving 15 bases between. Germline CDR1 is DFQATT and CDR2 is SNEGSKA (reference sequence). This CDR3 is built from 14 residues. The CDR3: CSARDPSTSYEQYF. The CDR3 nucleotides read TGCAGTGCTCGTGACCCCTCCACATCCTACGAGCAGTACTTC.

This sequence joins TRBV27 and TRBJ2-2; perhaps D is TRBD1 or TRBD2 (5 bases each). The germline V gene encodes CDR1 MNHEY and CDR2 SMNVEV (reference sequence). The V gene lost 3 bases and the J gene lost 4 bases, with 18 bases spanning the gap. The CDR3 totals 17 residues. CDR3 sequence (DNA): TGTGCCAGCAGTTTTTTTCAGGGACCGGGTGGCACCGGGGAGCTGTTTTTT. It codes for CASSFFQGPGGTGELFF.

This clonotype came up once. The chain is built from TRBV6-2 or TRBV6-3 and TRBJ2-5; a weak D match, TRBD2 (5 bases). Germline values: CDR1 MNHEY, CDR2 SVGEGT. Trimming shortened V by 6 bases and J by 5 bases, and 16 bases separated the two germline ends. This CDR3 is 14 amino acids long. For the CDR3, the DNA is TGTGCCAGCAGCTACCGGACTTCGTGGGAGACCCAGTACTTC. Translated, it gives CASSYRTSWETQYF.

This clonotype was seen only a few times. The chain uses TRBV6-2 or TRBV6-3 and TRBJ2-7, with D perhaps matching TRBD1 or TRBD2 (5 bases each). Germline V gives CDR1 MNHEY, CDR2 SVGEGT. Trimming took 5 bases from V and 2 from J, leaving 13 bases between them. The CDR3 runs to 14 residues. CDR3 residues: CASSVGTGTYEQYF. The CDR3 DNA sequence: TGTGCCAGCAGTGTTGGGACGGGCACCTACGAGCAGTACTTC.

This clonotype was observed many times. The chain employs TRBV7-8 and TRBJ2-5; tentative D call: TRBD1 (6 bases). The V and J ends lost 5 bases and 2 bases respectively, with 9 bases between them. The length of the CDR3 is 13 residues. Germline V gene sequence: CDR1 SGHVS, CDR2 FQNEAQ. CDR3 coding DNA: TGTGCCAGCAGCGTGGGACATCAAGAGACCCAGTACTTC. It encodes CASSVGHQETQYF.

The V and J genes are TRBV6-1 and TRBJ1-4; D is unresolved. The CDR3 is 14 amino acids. The germline gives CDR1 MNHNS, CDR2 SASEGT. V was shortened by 6 bases and J by 1 base, with 9 bases between the two germline ends. Here the CDR3 DNA reads TGTGCCAGCAGGACCGGGAGAACTAATGAAAAACTGTTTTTT. Its protein is CASRTGRTNEKLFF.